This entry concerns a single TCR beta chain. The CDR3 consists of 16 residues. The V segment lost 4 bases and the J segment 5 bases; nucleotides outside the gene matches: 12. Germline values: CDR1 SGHRS, CDR2 YFSETQ. These data come from a study of blood T cell repertoires in COVID-19. Background on the study: Sites in the United States, Italy and Spain provided acute and convalescent COVID-19 samples. T cells, B-cell-depleted T cells, or PBMCs supplied cDNA or gDNA.

Using immunoSEQ multiplex PCR, the repertoire was profiled, and TCRdb retains in-frame clones only, with some absent. Of about 63,000 clones listed, 70% to 80% are singletons. Sample: peripheral blood. The J gene is TRBJ2-5, the V gene TRBV5-1; TRBD2 aligns across 9 bases. The sequence came from a human donor in a cohort sampled during active COVID-19. CDR3 nucleotide sequence: TGCGCCAGCAGCGCGGGGACTAGCATCACCGGGGAGACCCAGTACTTC. As protein: CASSAGTSITGETQYF.